At least ten counts were recorded for the clone carrying this T cell receptor (beta chain). What it recognizes is unknown. The data originate from a study of glioma-infiltrating T cells. Study findings and constraints: CDR3 overlap between tissue and blood was very small.

The V gene lost 6 bases and the J gene lost 1 base, with 15 bases spanning the gap. Germline V gives CDR1 MGHDK, CDR2 SYGVNS. CDR3 length: 15 amino acids. The iRepertoire nested amplicon-rescue multiplex PCR amplified TCR alpha and beta CDR3s from RNA. TCRdb reprocessed the multiplex PCR reads via MiXCR and lists one record per CDR3 protein. The sample has around 99,000 distinct CDR3 sequences, 25% to 30% seen once; the top ten hold roughly 37%. The rearrangement joins TRBV25-1 to TRBJ2-5, with D unclear. Sequenced material: glioma tissue, nonneoplastic brain tissue, or PBMCs (not recorded which). This TCR came from a human donor with low-grade glioma or glioblastoma, undergoing nonglioma brain surgery, or in good health (not recorded which). The CDR3 here is CASRNSRVSQETQYF. The CDR3 coding sequence is TGTGCCAGCAGGAACTCGAGAGTAAGCCAAGAGACCCAGTACTTC. The full variable domain, in which reference TRBV25-1 and TRBJ2-5 provide the parts outside the CDR3, is EADIYQTPRYLVIGTGKKITLECSQTMGHDKMYWYQQDPGMELHLIHYSYGVNSTEKGDLSSESTVSRIRTEHFPLTLESARPSHTSQYLCASRNSRVSQETQYFGPGTRLLVL.